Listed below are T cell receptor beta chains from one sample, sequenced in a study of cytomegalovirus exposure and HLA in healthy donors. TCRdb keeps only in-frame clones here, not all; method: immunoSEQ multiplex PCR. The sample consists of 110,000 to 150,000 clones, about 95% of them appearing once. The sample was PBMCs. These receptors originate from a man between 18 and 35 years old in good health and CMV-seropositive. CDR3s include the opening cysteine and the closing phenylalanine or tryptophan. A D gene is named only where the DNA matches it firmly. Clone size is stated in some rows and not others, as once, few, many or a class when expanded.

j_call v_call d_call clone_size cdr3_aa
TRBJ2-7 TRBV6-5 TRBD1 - CASRAGQDYEQYF
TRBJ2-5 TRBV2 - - CASKTGAHQETQYF
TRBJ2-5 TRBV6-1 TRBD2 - CASSWTSGRLETQYF
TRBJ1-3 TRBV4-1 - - CASSQDGLFGNTIYF
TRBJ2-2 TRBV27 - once CASSFGRGFTGELFF
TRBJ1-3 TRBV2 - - CASRSGEAGNTIYF
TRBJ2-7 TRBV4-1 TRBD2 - CASSQEISGTLYEQYF
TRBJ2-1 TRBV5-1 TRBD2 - CASSVLAGDYNEQFF
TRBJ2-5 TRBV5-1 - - CASTGGKETQYF
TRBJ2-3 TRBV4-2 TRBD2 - CASSHGGRDDTQYF
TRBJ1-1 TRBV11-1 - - CASSLTVTEAFF
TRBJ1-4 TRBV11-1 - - CASSLGQSELFF
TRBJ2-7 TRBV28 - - CASARDAYEQYF
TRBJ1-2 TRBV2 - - CASSRTSNYGYTF
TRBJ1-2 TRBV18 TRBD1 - CASSPVAGQDYGYTF
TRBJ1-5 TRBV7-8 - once CASSLDRAQPQHF
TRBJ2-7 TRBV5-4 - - CASSLMGGGHPYEQYF
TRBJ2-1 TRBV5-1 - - CASSLQYNEQFF
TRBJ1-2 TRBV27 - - CASSPQVGGFGGYTF
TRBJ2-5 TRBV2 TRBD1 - CASSRLPGQAGETQYF
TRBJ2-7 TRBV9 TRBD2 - CASSPSGRSYEQYF
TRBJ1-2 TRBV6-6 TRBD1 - CASSPPGQGYGGYTF
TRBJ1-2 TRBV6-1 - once CASSQRQDYGYTF
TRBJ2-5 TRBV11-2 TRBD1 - CASSFTGGGSETQYF
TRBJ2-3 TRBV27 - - CASRISGTDTQYF
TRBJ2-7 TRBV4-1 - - CASSQHGEQYF
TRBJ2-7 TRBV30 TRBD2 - CAWSVKRTSLAYEQYF
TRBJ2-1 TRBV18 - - CASSYSAGGEQFF
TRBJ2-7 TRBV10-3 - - CALREDRAYEQYF
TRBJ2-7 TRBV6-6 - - CASSYSAGSYEQYF
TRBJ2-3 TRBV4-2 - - CASSQDLSGYSTDTQYF
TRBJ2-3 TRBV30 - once CACSRDKYTQYF
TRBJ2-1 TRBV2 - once CASTSPGYEQFF
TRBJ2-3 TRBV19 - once CASSIDGLLGTDTQYF
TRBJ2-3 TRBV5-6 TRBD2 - CASSPRVSLAGAPDTQYF
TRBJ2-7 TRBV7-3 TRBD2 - CASSLGWTSGPSYEQYF
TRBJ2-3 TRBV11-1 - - CASTLGAHRTDTQYF
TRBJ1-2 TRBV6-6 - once CASSYDSDGYTF
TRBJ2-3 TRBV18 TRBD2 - CASSSASGSTDTQYF
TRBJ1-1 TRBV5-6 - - CASSPPGHPAAFF
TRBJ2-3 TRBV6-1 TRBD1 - CASLSRDRGTDTQYF
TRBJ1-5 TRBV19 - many CASSIPTGYRDQPQHF
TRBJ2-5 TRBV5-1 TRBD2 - CASSPEGLAGLQETQYF
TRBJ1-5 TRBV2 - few CASSLGTGQPQHF
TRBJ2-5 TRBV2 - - CASSDYRVLETQYF
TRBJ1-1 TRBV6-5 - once CASRRTPAEATEAFF
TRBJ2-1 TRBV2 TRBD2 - CASRPGLALERQFF
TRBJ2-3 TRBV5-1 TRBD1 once CASSLPQGGDTQYF
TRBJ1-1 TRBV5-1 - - CASSLDTGRRNTEAFF